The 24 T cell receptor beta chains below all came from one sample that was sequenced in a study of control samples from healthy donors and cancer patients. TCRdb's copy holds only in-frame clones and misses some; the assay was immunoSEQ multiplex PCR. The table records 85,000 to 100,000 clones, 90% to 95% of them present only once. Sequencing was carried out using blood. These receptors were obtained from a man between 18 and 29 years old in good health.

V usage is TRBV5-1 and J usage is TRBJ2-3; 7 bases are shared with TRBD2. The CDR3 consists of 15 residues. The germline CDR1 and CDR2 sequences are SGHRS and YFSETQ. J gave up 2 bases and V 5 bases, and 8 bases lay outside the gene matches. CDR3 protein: CASRGGTLSTDTQYF. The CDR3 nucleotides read TGCGCCAGCAGGGGAGGGACGTTATCCACAGATACGCAGTATTTT.

CDR3 in DNA: TGTGCCAGCAAAGGACAGGGAAAGGAAGTCTACACCTTC. Its translation is CASKGQGKEVYTF. This chain joins TRBV12-3 or TRBV12-4 and TRBJ1-2; 8 bases agree with TRBD1. V lost 7 bases to trimming and J lost 10 bases; unmatched junction nucleotides: 11. The CDR3 runs 13 residues.

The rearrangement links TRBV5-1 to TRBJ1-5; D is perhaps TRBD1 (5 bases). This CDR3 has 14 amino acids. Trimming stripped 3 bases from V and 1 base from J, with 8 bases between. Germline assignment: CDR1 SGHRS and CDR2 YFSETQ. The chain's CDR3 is CASSWDGSNQPQHF. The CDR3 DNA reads TGCGCCAGCAGCTGGGACGGGAGCAATCAGCCCCAGCATTTT.

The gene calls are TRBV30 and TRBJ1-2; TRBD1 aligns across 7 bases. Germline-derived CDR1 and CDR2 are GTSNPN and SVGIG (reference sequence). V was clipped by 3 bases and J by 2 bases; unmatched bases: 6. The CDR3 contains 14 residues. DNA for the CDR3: TGTGCCTGGAGATTGGCAGGGGGGAACTATGGCTACACCTTC. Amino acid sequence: CAWRLAGGNYGYTF. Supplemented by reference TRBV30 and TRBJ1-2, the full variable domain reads SQTIHQWPATLVQPVGSPLSLECTVEGTSNPNLYWYRQAAGRGLQLLFYSVGIGQISSEVPQNLSASRPQDRQFILSSKKLLLSDSGFYLCAWRLAGGNYGYTFGSGTRLTVV.

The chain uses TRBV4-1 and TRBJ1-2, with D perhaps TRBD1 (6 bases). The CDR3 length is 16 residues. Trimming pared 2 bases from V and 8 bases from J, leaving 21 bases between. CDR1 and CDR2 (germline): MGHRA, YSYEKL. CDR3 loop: CASSQHPTGRGEGYTF. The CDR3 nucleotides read TGCGCCAGCAGCCAACACCCCACAGGGAGGGGAGAAGGCTACACCTTC.

The CDR3 nucleotides are TGTGCCAGCAGCGTCTCAGGGGGGCTAGCGGGAGCGGGCAATGAGCAGTTCTTC. This codes for CASSVSGGLAGAGNEQFF. The V gene is TRBV9, the J gene TRBJ2-1; TRBD2 matches at 10 bases. The CDR3 has 18 residues. Trimming took 2 bases from V and 6 from J; bases not matched to a gene: 14. Germline V gene sequence: CDR1 SGDLS, CDR2 YYNGEE.

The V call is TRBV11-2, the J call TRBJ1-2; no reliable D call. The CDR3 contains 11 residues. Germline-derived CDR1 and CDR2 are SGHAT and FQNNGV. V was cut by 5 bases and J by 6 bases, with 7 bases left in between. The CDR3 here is CASSQIDGYTF. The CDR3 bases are TGTGCCAGCAGCCAAATAGATGGCTACACCTTC.

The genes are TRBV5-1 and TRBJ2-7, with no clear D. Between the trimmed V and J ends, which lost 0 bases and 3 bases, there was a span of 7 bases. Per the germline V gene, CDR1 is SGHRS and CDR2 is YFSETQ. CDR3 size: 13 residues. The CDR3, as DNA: TGCGCCAGCAGCTTGGGAACCTACTACGAGCAGTACTTC. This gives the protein CASSLGTYYEQYF.

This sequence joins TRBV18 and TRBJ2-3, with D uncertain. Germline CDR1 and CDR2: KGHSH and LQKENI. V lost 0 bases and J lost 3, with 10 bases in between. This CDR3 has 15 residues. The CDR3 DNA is TGTGCCAGCTCACCACCCAGTACGAGAACAGATACGCAGTATTTT. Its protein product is CASSPPSTRTDTQYF. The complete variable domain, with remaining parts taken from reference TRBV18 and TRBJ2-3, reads NAGVMQNPRHLVRRRGQEARLRCSPMKGHSHVYWYRQLPEEGLKFMVYLQKENIIDESGMPKERFSAEFPKEGPSILRIQQVVRGDSAAYFCASSPPSTRTDTQYFGPGTRLTVL.

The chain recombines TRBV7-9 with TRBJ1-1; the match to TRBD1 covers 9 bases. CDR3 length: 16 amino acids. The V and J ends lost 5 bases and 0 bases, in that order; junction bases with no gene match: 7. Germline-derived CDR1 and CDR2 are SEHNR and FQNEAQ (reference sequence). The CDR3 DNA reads TGTGCCAGCAGCCCACCCGGGACAGGGATGAACACTGAAGCTTTCTTT. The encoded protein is CASSPPGTGMNTEAFF.

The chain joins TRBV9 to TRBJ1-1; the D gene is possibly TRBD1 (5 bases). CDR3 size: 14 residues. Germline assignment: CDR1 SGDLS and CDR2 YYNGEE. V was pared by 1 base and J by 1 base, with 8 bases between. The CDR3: CASSVSGGNTEAFF. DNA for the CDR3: TGTGCCAGCAGCGTAAGTGGGGGGAACACTGAAGCTTTCTTT.

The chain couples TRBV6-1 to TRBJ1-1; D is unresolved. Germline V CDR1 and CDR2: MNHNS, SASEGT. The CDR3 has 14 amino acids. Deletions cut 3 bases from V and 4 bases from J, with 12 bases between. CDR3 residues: CASSDKPIGTEAFF. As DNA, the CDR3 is TGTGCCAGCAGTGACAAGCCCATTGGCACTGAAGCTTTCTTT.

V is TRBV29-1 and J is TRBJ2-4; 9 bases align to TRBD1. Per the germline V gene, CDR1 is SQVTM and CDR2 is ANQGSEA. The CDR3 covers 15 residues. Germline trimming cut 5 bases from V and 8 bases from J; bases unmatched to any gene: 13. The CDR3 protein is CSVTGTGSLRYIQYF. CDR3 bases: TGCAGCGTTACAGGGACAGGGAGTCTGAGGTACATTCAGTACTTC.

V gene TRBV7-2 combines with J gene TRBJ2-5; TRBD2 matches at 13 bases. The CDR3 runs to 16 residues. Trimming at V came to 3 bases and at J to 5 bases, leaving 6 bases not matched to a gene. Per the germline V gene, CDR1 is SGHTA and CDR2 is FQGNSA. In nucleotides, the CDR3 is TGTGCCAGCAGCTTGACTAGCGGGGGGAACTCGGAGACCCAGTACTTC. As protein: CASSLTSGGNSETQYF.

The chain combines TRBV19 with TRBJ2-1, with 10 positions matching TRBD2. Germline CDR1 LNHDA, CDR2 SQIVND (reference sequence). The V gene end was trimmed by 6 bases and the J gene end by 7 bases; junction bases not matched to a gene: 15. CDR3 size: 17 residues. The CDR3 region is CASSPSSGSGFYNEQFF. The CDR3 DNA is TGTGCCAGTAGCCCCTCTAGCGGGAGTGGCTTTTATAATGAGCAGTTCTTC.

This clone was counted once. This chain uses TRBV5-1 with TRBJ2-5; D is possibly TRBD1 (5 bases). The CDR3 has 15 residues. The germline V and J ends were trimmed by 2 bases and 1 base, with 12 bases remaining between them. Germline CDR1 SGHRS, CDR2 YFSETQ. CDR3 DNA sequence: TGCGCCAGCAGCTTCAGTGTACAGGCCCAAGAGACCCAGTACTTC. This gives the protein CASSFSVQAQETQYF.

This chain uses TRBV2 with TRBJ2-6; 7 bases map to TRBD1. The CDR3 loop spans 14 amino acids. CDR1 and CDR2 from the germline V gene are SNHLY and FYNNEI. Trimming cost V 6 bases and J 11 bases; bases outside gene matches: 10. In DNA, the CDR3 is TGTGCCAGCAGCCTCCGGGACAGTAGTCACGTCCTGACTTTC. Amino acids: CASSLRDSSHVLTF.

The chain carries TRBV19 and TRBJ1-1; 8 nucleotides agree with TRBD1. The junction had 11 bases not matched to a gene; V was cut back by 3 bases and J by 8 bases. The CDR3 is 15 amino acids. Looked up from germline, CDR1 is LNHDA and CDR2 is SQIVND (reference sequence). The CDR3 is CASSMAGTGVTEAFF. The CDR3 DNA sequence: TGTGCCAGTAGTATGGCCGGGACAGGTGTGACAGAAGCTTTCTTT.

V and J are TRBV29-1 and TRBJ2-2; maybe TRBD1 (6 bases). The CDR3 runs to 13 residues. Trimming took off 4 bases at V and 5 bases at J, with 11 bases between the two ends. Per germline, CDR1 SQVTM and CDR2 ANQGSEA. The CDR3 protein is CSVVGRGTGELFF. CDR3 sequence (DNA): TGCAGCGTTGTGGGCAGGGGTACCGGGGAGCTGTTTTTT.

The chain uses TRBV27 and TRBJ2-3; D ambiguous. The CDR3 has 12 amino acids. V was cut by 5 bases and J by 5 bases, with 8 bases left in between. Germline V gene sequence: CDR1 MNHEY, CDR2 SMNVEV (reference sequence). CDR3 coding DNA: TGTGCCAGCAGTAGTAAGGGAGATACGCAGTATTTT. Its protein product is CASSSKGDTQYF.

CDR3 sequence (DNA): TGTGCCACCAGCCAGGGGCGCAAGCAGTACTTC. Protein product: CATSQGRKQYF. This sequence joins TRBV24-1 and TRBJ2-7, with D maybe TRBD1 (6 bases). The V gene's germline CDR1 is KGHDR and CDR2 SFDVKD. Trimming took 7 bases from V and 8 from J, leaving 11 bases between them. The CDR3 contains 11 residues.

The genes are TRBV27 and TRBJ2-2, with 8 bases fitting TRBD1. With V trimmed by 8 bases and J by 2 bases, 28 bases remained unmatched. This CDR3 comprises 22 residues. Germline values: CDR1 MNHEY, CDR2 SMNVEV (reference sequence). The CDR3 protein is CASGITLGRGLQAPRNTGELFF. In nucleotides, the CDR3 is TGTGCCAGCGGGATTACGCTGGGCAGGGGGCTTCAAGCGCCCCGAAACACCGGGGAGCTGTTTTTT.

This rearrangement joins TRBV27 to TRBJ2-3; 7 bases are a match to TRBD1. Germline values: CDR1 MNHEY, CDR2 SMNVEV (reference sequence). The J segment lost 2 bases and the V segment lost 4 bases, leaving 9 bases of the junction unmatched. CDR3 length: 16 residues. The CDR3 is CASSSTGMIYTDTQYF. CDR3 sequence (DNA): TGTGCCAGCAGTTCGACAGGGATGATTTACACAGATACGCAGTATTTT.

This CDR3 reads CASTRGQDYGYTF. In nucleotides, the CDR3 is TGTGCCAGCACGCGGGGGCAGGACTATGGCTACACCTTC. The rearrangement uses TRBV28 and TRBJ1-2, with a tentative D call TRBD1 (6 bases). Germline V gives CDR1 MDHEN, CDR2 SYDVKM. The CDR3 is made up of 13 amino acids. The ends were cut back, 7 bases at V and 3 bases at J, with 12 bases in the middle.